The clone carrying this T cell receptor (beta chain) showed up many times. Germline CDR1 and CDR2: MNHEY and SVGAGI. The CDR3 covers 15 residues. Trimming took off 3 bases at V and 6 bases at J, with 18 bases between the two ends. TCRdb independently ran MiXCR on the 5' RACE reads; one entry per CDR3 protein. This sample has 250,000 or so distinct CDR3 sequences, with 6.5% to 7.5% found just once. The sample is drawn from a study of T cells after yellow fever vaccination. J is TRBJ2-7 and V is TRBV6-5; maybe TRBD1 (6 bases). Sequenced material: CD4+ T cells sorted from PBMCs, taken on the day of the yellow fever booster vaccination. The TCR comes from a young man who received the YFV17D yellow fever vaccine. The DNA for the CDR3 is TGTGCCAGCAGTTATTTTGTACAGGGTGAAGGCGAGCAGTACTTC. It yields the protein CASSYFVQGEGEQYF.